This is a list of T cell receptor beta chains from one sample in a study of blood T cells in healthy people across ages. One entry per CDR3 protein results from TCRdb running MiXCR on the 5' RACE reads. The sample yields 650,000 or so distinct CDR3 sequences, 45% to 60% seen once. Sequencing was performed on blood. These receptors were obtained from a woman aged 80 or over in good health. CDR3s include the opening cysteine and the closing phenylalanine or tryptophan. D genes are given only for firm matches. The size entry is marked missing in some rows and otherwise reads once, few, many or a size class.

d_call: TRBD1
j_call: TRBJ1-1
cdr3_length: 15
clone_size: .
v_call: TRBV2
cdr3_aa: CASGDRDRTLIEAFF
cdr3_nt: TGTGCCAGCGGGGACCGGGACAGGACTTTAATAGAAGCTTTCTTT

d_call: .
j_call: TRBJ2-1
cdr3_length: 15
clone_size: .
v_call: TRBV20-1
cdr3_aa: CSASPSGTDYNEQFF
cdr3_nt: TGCAGTGCTAGTCCATCAGGGACTGACTACAATGAGCAGTTCTTC

d_call: TRBD1
j_call: TRBJ2-7
cdr3_length: 16
clone_size: .
v_call: TRBV29-1
cdr3_aa: CSVEDLAGTGNYEQYF
cdr3_nt: TGCAGCGTTGAAGATTTGGCCGGGACAGGGAACTACGAGCAGTACTTC

d_call: TRBD1
j_call: TRBJ2-5
cdr3_length: 16
clone_size: .
v_call: TRBV27
cdr3_aa: CASSSPSRTGEETQYF
cdr3_nt: TGTGCCAGCAGTTCCCCCTCACGGACAGGGGAAGAGACCCAGTACTTC

d_call: .
j_call: TRBJ2-3
cdr3_length: 16
clone_size: .
v_call: TRBV4-3
cdr3_aa: CASSTSTQRGTDTQYF
cdr3_nt: TGCGCCAGCAGCACGAGCACCCAGCGGGGCACAGATACGCAGTATTTT

d_call: TRBD2
j_call: TRBJ2-1
cdr3_length: 14
clone_size: many
v_call: TRBV27
cdr3_aa: CASGGGITYNEQFF
cdr3_nt: TGTGCCAGCGGGGGAGGGATAACCTACAATGAGCAGTTCTTC

d_call: .
j_call: TRBJ2-7
cdr3_length: 13
clone_size: few
v_call: TRBV10-2
cdr3_aa: CASSRGPTYEQYF
cdr3_nt: TGCGCCAGCAGTCGGGGGCCCACCTACGAGCAGTACTTC

d_call: .
j_call: TRBJ1-2
cdr3_length: 11
clone_size: .
v_call: TRBV20-1
cdr3_aa: CSALGDGGYTF
cdr3_nt: TGCAGTGCCCTCGGGGACGGAGGCTACACCTTC

d_call: .
j_call: TRBJ2-7
cdr3_length: 17
clone_size: .
v_call: TRBV9
cdr3_aa: CASSANEGRADLGEQYF
cdr3_nt: TGTGCCAGCAGCGCTAATGAGGGACGAGCGGACCTAGGCGAGCAGTACTTC

d_call: .
j_call: TRBJ1-4
cdr3_length: 17
clone_size: .
v_call: TRBV28
cdr3_aa: CASGQGGGAILNEKLFF
cdr3_nt: TGTGCCAGCGGACAAGGCGGAGGGGCGATCCTAAATGAAAAACTGTTTTTT

d_call: .
j_call: TRBJ2-3
cdr3_length: 15
clone_size: .
v_call: TRBV2
cdr3_aa: CASSERASVTDTQYF
cdr3_nt: TGTGCCAGCAGTGAAAGGGCTAGCGTGACAGATACGCAGTATTTT

d_call: .
j_call: TRBJ2-2
cdr3_length: 12
clone_size: few
v_call: TRBV2
cdr3_aa: CATDRNTGELFF
cdr3_nt: TGTGCCACGGACAGAAACACCGGGGAGCTGTTTTTT

d_call: TRBD1
j_call: TRBJ1-1
cdr3_length: 12
clone_size: .
v_call: TRBV3-1
cdr3_aa: CASSQEQGGAFF
cdr3_nt: TGTGCCAGCAGCCAGGAACAGGGGGGAGCTTTCTTT

d_call: TRBD1
j_call: TRBJ2-1
cdr3_length: 14
clone_size: .
v_call: TRBV4-2
cdr3_aa: CASSRGQVYNEQFF
cdr3_nt: TGTGCCAGCAGCCGAGGACAGGTTTACAATGAGCAGTTCTTC

d_call: TRBD1
j_call: TRBJ1-1
cdr3_length: 15
clone_size: .
v_call: TRBV15
cdr3_aa: CATSRAGQPNTEAFF
cdr3_nt: TGTGCCACCAGCAGAGCGGGACAGCCCAACACTGAAGCTTTCTTT

d_call: .
j_call: TRBJ1-1
cdr3_length: 13
clone_size: many
v_call: TRBV4-2
cdr3_aa: CASSQVINTEAFF
cdr3_nt: TGTGCCAGCAGCCAAGTTATTAACACTGAAGCTTTCTTT

d_call: .
j_call: TRBJ1-3
cdr3_length: 13
clone_size: once
v_call: TRBV28
cdr3_aa: CASSPGWGNTIYF
cdr3_nt: TGTGCCAGCAGCCCTGGGTGGGGAAACACCATATATTTT